This TCR beta chain stems from a study of cytomegalovirus exposure and HLA in healthy donors. Study-wide results and limits: Exclusion as indistinguishable affected some V segments, including TRBV6-2 and TRBV6-3. Among TCR sequences, most were rare, though some public TCRs appeared in many donors. As a later analysis showed, a missense DCLRE1C variant was linked to trimming of TCR beta V- and J-genes.

Trimming took 4 bases from V and 7 from J, leaving 8 bases between them. Per germline, CDR1 SEHNR and CDR2 FQNEAQ (reference sequence). This CDR3 spans 11 amino acids. As regards this clone: The target antigen is unknown.

PCR used 60 Vbeta primers and 13 Jbeta primers. Assay: immunoSEQ multiplex PCR; the TCRdb copy retains only in-frame clones and omits some. The sample holds about 83,000 clones, roughly 79% seen once. This clonotype was obtained from a woman aged 25 to 39 in good health and CMV-seronegative. The J gene is TRBJ2-7, the V gene TRBV7-9; D is undetermined. Sequencing input: PBMCs. The CDR3 DNA follows: TGTGCCAGCAGCTCAACAGTGGAGCAGTACTTC. Its protein product is CASSSTVEQYF.